This T cell receptor beta chain was recorded in a study of T cell changes during pregnancy in multiple sclerosis. The V gene's germline CDR1 is WNHNN and CDR2 SYGVQD (reference sequence). The CDR3 has 13 residues. Trimming took 5 bases from V and 5 from J; bases not matched to a gene: 3. The method was immunoSEQ multiplex PCR; TCRdb's version includes in-frame clones alone and lacks a portion of them. Found here are approximately 23,000 clones, 91% of them singletons; the top ten hold under 0.75%. This sequence was found in a female donor in good health, enrolled as a control in a pregnancy study. The rearrangement joins TRBV10-1 to TRBJ1-5; 7 bases map to TRBD1. The source material was CD4+ T cells from peripheral blood mononuclear cells, sampled in the third trimester of pregnancy. The CDR3 is CASSLQGDQPQHF. The CDR3 coding sequence is TGCGCCAGCAGTTTGCAGGGGGATCAGCCCCAGCATTTT.